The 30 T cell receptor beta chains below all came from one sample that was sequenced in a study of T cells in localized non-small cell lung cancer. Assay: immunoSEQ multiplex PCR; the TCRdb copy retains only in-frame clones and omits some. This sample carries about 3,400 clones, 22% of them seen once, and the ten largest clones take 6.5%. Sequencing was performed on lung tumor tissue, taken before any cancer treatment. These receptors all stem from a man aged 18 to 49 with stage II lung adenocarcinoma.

CDR3 loop: CASKSGTGVYEQYF. For the CDR3, the DNA is TGTGCCAGCAAATCCGGGACAGGGGTCTACGAGCAGTACTTC. The V and J genes are TRBV6-8 and TRBJ2-7; 10 positions agree with TRBD1. CDR1 MNHGY and CDR2 SAAAGT come from the germline V gene. The J segment lost 3 bases and the V segment lost 7 bases, leaving 6 bases of the junction unmatched. The CDR3 is made up of 14 amino acids.

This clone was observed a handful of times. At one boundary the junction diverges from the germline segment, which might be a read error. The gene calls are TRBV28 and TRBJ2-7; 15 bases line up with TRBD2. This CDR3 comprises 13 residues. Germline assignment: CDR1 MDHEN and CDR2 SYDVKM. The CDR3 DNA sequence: TGTGCCAGCAGTCCTGGGACTAGCGGGGGGACAAACTTC. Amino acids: CASSPGTSGGTNF.

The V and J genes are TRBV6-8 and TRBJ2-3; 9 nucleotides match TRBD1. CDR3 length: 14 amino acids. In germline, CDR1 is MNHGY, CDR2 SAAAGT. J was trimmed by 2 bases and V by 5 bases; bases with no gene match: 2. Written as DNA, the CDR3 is TGTGCCAGCAGTGGGACAGGGCACACAGATACGCAGTATTTT. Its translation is CASSGTGHTDTQYF.

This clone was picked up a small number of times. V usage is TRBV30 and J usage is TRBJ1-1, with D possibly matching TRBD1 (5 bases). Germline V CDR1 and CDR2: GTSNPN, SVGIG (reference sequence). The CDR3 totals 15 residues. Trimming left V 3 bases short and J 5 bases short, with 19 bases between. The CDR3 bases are TGTGCCTGGAGGTCAGGGAACAGGATGGGGACTGAAGCTTTCTTT. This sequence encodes CAWRSGNRMGTEAFF. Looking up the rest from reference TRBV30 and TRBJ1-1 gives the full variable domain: SQTIHQWPATLVQPVGSPLSLECTVEGTSNPNLYWYRQAAGRGLQLLFYSVGIGQISSEVPQNLSASRPQDRQFILSSKKLLLSDSGFYLCAWRSGNRMGTEAFFGQGTRLTVV.

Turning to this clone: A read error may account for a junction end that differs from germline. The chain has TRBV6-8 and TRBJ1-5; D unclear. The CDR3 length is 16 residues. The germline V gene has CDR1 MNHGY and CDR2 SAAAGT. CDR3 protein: CAISGLNRTGNQPQHF. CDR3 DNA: TGTGCCATCAGTGGTCTAAATAGGACGGGCAATCAGCCCCAGCATTTT.

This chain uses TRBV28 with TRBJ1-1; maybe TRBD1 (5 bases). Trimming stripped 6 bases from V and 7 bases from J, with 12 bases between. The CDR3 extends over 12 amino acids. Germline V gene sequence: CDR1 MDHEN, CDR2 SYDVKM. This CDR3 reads CASSWTGGEAFF. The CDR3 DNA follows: TGTGCCAGCAGCTGGACCGGGGGTGAAGCTTTCTTT.

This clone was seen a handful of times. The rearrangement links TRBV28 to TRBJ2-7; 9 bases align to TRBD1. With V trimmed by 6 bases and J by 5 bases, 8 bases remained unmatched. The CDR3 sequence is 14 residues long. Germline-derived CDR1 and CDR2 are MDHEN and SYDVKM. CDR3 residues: CASSLRDRDHEQYF. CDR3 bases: TGTGCCAGCAGCCTCCGGGACAGGGACCACGAGCAGTACTTC.

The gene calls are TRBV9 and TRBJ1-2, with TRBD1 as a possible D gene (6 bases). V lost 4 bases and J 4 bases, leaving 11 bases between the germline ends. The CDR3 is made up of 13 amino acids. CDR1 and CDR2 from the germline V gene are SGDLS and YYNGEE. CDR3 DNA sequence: TGTGCCAGCAGCCCCGACAGGAGCTATGGCTACACCTTC. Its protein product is CASSPDRSYGYTF.

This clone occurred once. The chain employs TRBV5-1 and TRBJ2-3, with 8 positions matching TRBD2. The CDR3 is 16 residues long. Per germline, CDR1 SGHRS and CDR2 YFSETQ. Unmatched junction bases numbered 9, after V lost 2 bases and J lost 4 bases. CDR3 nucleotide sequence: TGCGCCAGCAGCTTAATCTTTAGCGGGGATTCAGATACGCAGTATTTT. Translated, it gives CASSLIFSGDSDTQYF.

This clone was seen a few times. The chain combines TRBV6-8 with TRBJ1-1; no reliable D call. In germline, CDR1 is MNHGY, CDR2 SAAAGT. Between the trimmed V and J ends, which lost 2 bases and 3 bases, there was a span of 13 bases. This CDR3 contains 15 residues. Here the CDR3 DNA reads TGTGCCAGCAGTTACCTAGTGGGAAAGGACACTGAAGCTTTCTTT. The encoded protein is CASSYLVGKDTEAFF.

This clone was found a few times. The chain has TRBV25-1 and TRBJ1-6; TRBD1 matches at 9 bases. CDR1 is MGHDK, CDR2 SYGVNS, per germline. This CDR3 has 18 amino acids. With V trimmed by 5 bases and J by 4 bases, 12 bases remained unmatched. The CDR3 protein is CASSSSGTGIGYNSPLHF. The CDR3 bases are TGTGCCAGCAGTTCATCCGGGACAGGGATTGGGTATAATTCACCCCTCCACTTT. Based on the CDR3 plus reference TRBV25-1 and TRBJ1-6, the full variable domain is EADIYQTPRYLVIGTGKKITLECSQTMGHDKMYWYQQDPGMELHLIHYSYGVNSTEKGDLSSESTVSRIRTEHFPLTLESARPSHTSQYLCASSSSGTGIGYNSPLHFGNGTRLTVT.

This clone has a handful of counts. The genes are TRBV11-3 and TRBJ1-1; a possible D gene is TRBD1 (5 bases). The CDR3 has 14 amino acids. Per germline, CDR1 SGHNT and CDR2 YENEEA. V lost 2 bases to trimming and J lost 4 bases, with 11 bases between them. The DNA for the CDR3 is TGTGCCAGCAGCTTATTAAAAGGGGCCACTGAAGCTTTCTTT. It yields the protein CASSLLKGATEAFF. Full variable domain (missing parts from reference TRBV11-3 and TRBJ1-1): EAGVVQSPRYKIIEKKQPVAFWCNPISGHNTLYWYLQNLGQGPELLIRYENEEAVDDSQLPKDRFSAERLKGVDSTLKIQPAELGDSAVYLCASSLLKGATEAFFGQGTRLTVV.

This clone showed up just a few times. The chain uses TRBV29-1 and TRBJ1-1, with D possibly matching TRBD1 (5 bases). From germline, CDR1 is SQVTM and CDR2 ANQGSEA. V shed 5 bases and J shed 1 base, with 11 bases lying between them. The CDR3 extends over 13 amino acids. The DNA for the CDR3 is TGCAGCGTTACCGCCGGGGGGAACACTGAAGCTTTCTTT. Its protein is CSVTAGGNTEAFF.

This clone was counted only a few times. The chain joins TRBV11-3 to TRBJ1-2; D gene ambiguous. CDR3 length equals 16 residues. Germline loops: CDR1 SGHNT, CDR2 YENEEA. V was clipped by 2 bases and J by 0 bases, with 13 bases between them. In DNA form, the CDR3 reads TGTGCCAGCAGCTTAACTGCTGCAGAACCTAACTATGGCTACACCTTC. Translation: CASSLTAAEPNYGYTF.

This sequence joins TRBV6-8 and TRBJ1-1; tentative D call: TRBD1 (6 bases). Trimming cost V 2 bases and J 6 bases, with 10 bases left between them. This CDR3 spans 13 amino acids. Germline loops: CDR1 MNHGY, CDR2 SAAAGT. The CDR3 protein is CASSYSGGAEAFF. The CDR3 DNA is TGTGCCAGCAGTTACAGCGGGGGCGCTGAAGCTTTCTTT.

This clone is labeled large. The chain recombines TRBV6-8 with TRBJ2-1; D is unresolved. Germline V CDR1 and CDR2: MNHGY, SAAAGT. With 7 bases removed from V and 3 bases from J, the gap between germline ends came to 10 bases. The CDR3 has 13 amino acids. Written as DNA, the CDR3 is TGTGCCAGCACTCCGAGTCACTACAATGAGCAGTTCTTC. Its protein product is CASTPSHYNEQFF.

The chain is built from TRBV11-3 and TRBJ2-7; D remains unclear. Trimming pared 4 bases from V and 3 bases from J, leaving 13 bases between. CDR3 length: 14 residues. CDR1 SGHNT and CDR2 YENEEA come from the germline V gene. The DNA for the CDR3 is TGTGCCAGCAGCTCGGACCCGGTAATCTACGAGCAGTACTTC. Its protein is CASSSDPVIYEQYF.

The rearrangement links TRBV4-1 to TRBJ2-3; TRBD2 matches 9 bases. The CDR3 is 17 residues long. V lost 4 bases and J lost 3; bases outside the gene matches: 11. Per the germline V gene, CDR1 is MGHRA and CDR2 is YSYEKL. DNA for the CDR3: TGCGCCAGCAGCCGGACCTGGCGGGGGGGCATGACAGATACGCAGTATTTT. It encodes CASSRTWRGGMTDTQYF.

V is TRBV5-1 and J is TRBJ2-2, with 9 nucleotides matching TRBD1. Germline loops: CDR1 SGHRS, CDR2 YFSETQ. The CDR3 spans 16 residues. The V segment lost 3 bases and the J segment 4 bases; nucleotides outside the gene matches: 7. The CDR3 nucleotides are TGCGCCAGCAGCTGGTCGACAGGGGGAAGCACCGGGGAGCTGTTTTTT. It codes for CASSWSTGGSTGELFF. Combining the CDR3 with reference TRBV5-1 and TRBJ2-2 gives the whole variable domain KAGVTQTPRYLIKTRGQQVTLSCSPISGHRSVSWYQQTPGQGLQFLFEYFSETQRNKGNFPGRFSGRQFSNSRSEMNVSTLELGDSALYLCASSWSTGGSTGELFFGEGSRLTVL.

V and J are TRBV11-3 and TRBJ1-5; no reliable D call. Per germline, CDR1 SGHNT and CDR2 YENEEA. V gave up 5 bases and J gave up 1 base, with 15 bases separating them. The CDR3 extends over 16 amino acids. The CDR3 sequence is CASSQQMGVSNQPQHF. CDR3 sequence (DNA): TGTGCCAGCAGCCAACAAATGGGAGTAAGCAATCAGCCCCAGCATTTT.

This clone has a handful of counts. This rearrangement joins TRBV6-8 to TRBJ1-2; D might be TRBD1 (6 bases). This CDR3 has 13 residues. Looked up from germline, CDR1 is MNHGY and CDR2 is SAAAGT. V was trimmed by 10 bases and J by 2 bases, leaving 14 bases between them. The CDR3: CATGQPRNYGYTF. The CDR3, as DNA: TGTGCCACTGGACAGCCACGGAACTATGGCTACACCTTC.

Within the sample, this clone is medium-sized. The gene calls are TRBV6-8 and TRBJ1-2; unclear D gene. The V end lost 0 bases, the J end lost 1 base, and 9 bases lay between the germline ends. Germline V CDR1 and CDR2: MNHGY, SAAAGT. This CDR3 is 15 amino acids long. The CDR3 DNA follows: TGTGCCAGCAGTTACTCGAAGGATTTTAACTATGGCTACACCTTC. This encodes CASSYSKDFNYGYTF.

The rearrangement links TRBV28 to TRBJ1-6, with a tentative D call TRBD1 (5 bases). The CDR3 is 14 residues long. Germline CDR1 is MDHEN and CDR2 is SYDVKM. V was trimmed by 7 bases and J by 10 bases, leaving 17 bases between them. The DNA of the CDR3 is TGTGCCAGCAAGGGTTTCTCAGGGACCTCACCCCTCCACTTT. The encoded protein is CASKGFSGTSPLHF.

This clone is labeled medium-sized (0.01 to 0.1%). The CDR3 DNA is TGTGCCAGCAGCGTAGGGCAGGGTCCCTATAATTCACCCCTCCACTTT. It is translated as CASSVGQGPYNSPLHF. The chain is built from TRBV9 and TRBJ1-6, with a tentative D call TRBD1 (5 bases). V lost 0 bases and J lost 2, with 9 bases in between. Germline V gives CDR1 SGDLS, CDR2 YYNGEE. The CDR3 loop spans 16 amino acids. Full variable domain (rest looked up from reference TRBV9 and TRBJ1-6): DSGVTQTPKHLITATGQRVTLRCSPRSGDLSVYWYQQSLDQGLQFLIQYYNGEERAKGNILERFSAQQFPDLHSELNLSSLELGDSALYFCASSVGQGPYNSPLHFGNGTRLTVT.

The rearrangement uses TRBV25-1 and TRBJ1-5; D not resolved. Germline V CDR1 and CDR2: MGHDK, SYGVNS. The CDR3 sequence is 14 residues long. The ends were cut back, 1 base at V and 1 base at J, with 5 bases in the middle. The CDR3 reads CASSEFVSNQPQHF. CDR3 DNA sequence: TGTGCCAGCAGTGAATTCGTCAGCAATCAGCCCCAGCATTTT. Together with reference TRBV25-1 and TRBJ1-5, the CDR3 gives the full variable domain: EADIYQTPRYLVIGTGKKITLECSQTMGHDKMYWYQQDPGMELHLIHYSYGVNSTEKGDLSSESTVSRIRTEHFPLTLESARPSHTSQYLCASSEFVSNQPQHFGDGTRLSIL.

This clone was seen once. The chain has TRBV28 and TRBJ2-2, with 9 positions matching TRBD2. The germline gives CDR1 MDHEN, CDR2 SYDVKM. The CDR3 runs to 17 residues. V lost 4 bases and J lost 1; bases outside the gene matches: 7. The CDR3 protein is CASSYPGLALNTGELFF. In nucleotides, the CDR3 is TGTGCCAGCAGTTATCCGGGACTAGCCCTGAACACCGGGGAGCTGTTTTTT.

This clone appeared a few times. The CDR3 DNA reads as TGTGCCAGCAGCACAACGAGGATGGGAGGGGAGAGGGATACGCAGTATTTT. This codes for CASSTTRMGGERDTQYF. This chain connects TRBV11-3 to TRBJ2-3; 7 bases fit TRBD2. Per the germline V gene, CDR1 is SGHNT and CDR2 is YENEEA. The CDR3 length is 17 residues. Unmatched junction bases numbered 17, after V lost 5 bases and J lost 6 bases.

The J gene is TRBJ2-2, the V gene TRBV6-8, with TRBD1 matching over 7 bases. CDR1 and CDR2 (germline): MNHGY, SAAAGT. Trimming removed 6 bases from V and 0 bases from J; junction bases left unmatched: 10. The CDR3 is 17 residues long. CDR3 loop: CASRRWTGDTNTGELFF. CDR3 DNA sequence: TGTGCCAGCAGGCGATGGACAGGAGATACGAACACCGGGGAGCTGTTTTTT.

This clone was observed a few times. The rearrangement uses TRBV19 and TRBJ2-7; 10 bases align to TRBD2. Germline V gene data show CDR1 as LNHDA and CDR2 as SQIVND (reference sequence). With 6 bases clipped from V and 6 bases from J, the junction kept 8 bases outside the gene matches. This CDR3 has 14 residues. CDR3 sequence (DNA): TGTGCCAGTAGGTCCGGGACTAGCGCCTCCGAGCAGTACTTC. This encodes CASRSGTSASEQYF.

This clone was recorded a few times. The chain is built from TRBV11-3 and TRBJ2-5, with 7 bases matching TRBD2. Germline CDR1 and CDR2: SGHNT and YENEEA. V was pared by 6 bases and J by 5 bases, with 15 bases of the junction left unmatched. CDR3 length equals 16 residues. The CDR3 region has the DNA TGTGCCAGCAGGGGAGGGTCCACCCTAACGTTGGAGACCCAGTACTTC. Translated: CASRGGSTLTLETQYF.